This T cell receptor (beta chain) came from a study of graft-versus-host responses after intestinal transplantation. The CDR3 is 15 residues long. Germline lookup yields CDR1 SGHDN and CDR2 FVKESK. V shed 0 bases and J 10 bases; nucleotides not matched to a gene: 8. Data came from immunoSEQ multiplex PCR; TCRdb stores just in-frame clones and leaves some out. The table lists about 130,000 clones, roughly 91% of them singletons, with about 0.18% in the top ten. As regards this clone: Its antigen is unidentified.

The sequence was collected from a human donor who received an intestinal transplant. Sequences were derived from unstimulated CD4+ T cells sorted from spleen or lymph node cells, sampled before intestinal transplant. The chain is built from TRBV14 and TRBJ2-1, with 8 bases matching TRBD2. This CDR3 reads CASSQETAGAFEQFF. The CDR3 DNA reads TGTGCCAGCAGCCAAGAGACAGCGGGAGCATTCGAGCAGTTCTTC.